This T cell receptor beta chain was profiled in a study of Tregs in tolerant kidney transplant recipients (dated by TCRdb to about 2019). For the wider study: Transplants used related donors with nonmyeloablative bone marrow transplantation; mixed chimerism was transient in the human trials. The study applied TCRbeta sequencing to find donor-specific regulatory T cells before combined kidney and bone marrow transplantation and then followed those same cells after transplant. What the work shows at the level of the full study, not this receptor alone: In tolerant patients, the expansion of donor-specific Tregs was greater than global Treg expansion, suggesting that the expansion was antigen-driven rather than nonspecific. PCR primers changed over time for some patients, so nucleotide-level comparison across those patients' samples was not possible. Expanding Tregs with activated donor B cells appeared to identify the most biologically relevant and donor-specific TCRbeta repertoire. The study was constrained by small patient numbers, and validation of the findings is required in larger populations and under other immunosuppression protocols. Biological reproducibility was not directly addressed, though technical replication error appeared minimal.

The time point label, read with the paper, signifies: blood sample drawn before combined kidney and bone marrow transplant. Unstimulated Tregs (CD4+CD25+CD127-), CD4+ non-Tregs (CD4+CD25-), CD4 and CD8 cells were FACS-sorted from thawed PBMCs. 4 combined kidney and bone marrow transplant recipients from the ITN036ST trial were included as patients, and samples were available only from these trial subjects. Healthy control blood was processed by Ficoll density gradient to PBMCs and cryopreserved; patient PBMCs were collected before and after transplant. At the junction V is shortened by 0 bases and J by 5 bases; bases outside the gene matches: 6. CDR1 is given as LNHNV and CDR2 as YYDKDF, both from the germline V gene (reference sequence). The CDR3 has 15 amino acids, counting the end cysteine and phenylalanine. Only the CDR3 part of the read is kept: 45 bases, read in frame from the first base. Genomic DNA was extracted from sorted cells with the QIAGEN DNeasy Blood and Tissue Kit for TCRbeta CDR3 sequencing. High-throughput TCRbeta CDR3 sequencing was carried out commercially through immunoSEQ, with PCR amplification with bias correction and internal controls included. The authors' analysis ran thus. Unique productive TCRbeta sequences were defined by CDR3 nucleotide sequence where primers matched, and otherwise by CDR3 amino acid sequence together with Vbeta and Jbeta genes. To correct sorting error, sequences shared between sorted populations at a frequency ratio of 2:1 or less were removed; the rest were assigned to the higher population. Donor-reactive sequences were defined as at least 5-fold expanded in CFSE-low cells versus unstimulated cells, with frequency of at least 0.01% in CFSE-low cells. Jensen-Shannon divergence, calculated on the top 100 TCRbeta sequences ranked by frequency, was used to quantify repertoire divergence. When a sample had multiple sequencing runs, each run was corrected for sorting error separately and the runs were then pooled. What TCRdb holds here is the immuneACCESS table cut down to in-frame rearrangements. Part of the clones is not present; checked against another copy, under half of the missing clones reflect an unresolved V gene, and the others are unexplained. That table gives V, J and clone size, and the DNA gave D and trimming. The sample records some 70,000 clones, roughly nine tenths of which are singletons. The ten most abundant clones make up approximately 0.39% of the sample.

A remark on this clone: It has no known antigen specificity. No per-base quality is available; no much larger clone lies one base away.

The chain is encoded by TRBV15 joined to TRBJ1-2, with TRBD1 matching 7 junction bases. The sequencing used CD4+ T cells from blood, collected before the transplant. The TCR comes from a human donor who received a combined kidney and bone marrow transplant. The CDR3 region: CATSRDPGTAYGYTF. At the DNA level, the sequence is TGTGCCACCAGCAGAGATCCAGGGACAGCGTATGGCTACACCTTC.